This is a list of T cell receptor beta chains from one sample in a study of T cell responses to AZD1222 COVID-19 vaccine. Some clones are missing from TCRdb's copy, which holds only in-frame ones; the method was immunoSEQ multiplex PCR. The sample has roughly 67,000 clones, around 80% seen once. Sequences were derived from peripheral blood, sampled on day 0 of AZD1222 vaccination. All receptors come from an adult in good health. Both conserved end residues are part of each CDR3. The D gene is left open where the match is weak. Expanded clones are given a class, and other clones once, few, many or no size at all.

V gene	J gene	clone size	D gene	CDR3 protein	CDR3 DNA
TRBV19	TRBJ1-6	.	TRBD1	CASSIGQGNSPLHF	TGTGCCAGTAGCATTGGACAGGGGAATTCACCCCTCCACTTT
TRBV6-6	TRBJ2-7	.	.	CASSANTLSSYEQYF	TGTGCCAGCAGTGCAAATACCTTAAGCTCCTACGAGCAGTACTTC
TRBV3-1/TRBV3-2	TRBJ2-2	.	.	CASSQGHYTGELFF	TGTGCCAGCAGCCAAGGGCACTACACCGGGGAGCTGTTTTTT
TRBV11-2	TRBJ2-7	.	TRBD1	CASRKGQGPRVGEQYF	TGTGCCAGCAGAAAAGGACAGGGGCCCCGAGTTGGGGAGCAGTACTTC
TRBV7-2	TRBJ1-2	once	.	CASSLTGTVNYGYTF	TGTGCCAGCAGCTTAACTGGCACAGTTAACTATGGCTACACCTTC
TRBV4-1	TRBJ1-4	.	.	CASSQGNQGSYEKLFF	TGCGCCAGCAGCCAGGGAAATCAGGGTTCATATGAAAAACTGTTTTTT
TRBV19	TRBJ1-6	.	.	CASSDRKDSPLHF	TGTGCCAGTTCAGACAGGAAGGATTCACCCCTCCACTTT
TRBV5-5	TRBJ2-2	.	.	CASSFQNTGELFF	TGTGCCAGCAGCTTCCAAAACACTGGGGAGCTGTTTTTT
TRBV12-3/TRBV12-4	TRBJ1-1	.	.	CASTAGVTEAFF	TGTGCCAGCACCGCAGGGGTAACTGAAGCTTTCTTT
TRBV19	TRBJ1-2	.	TRBD1	CASSPRQGTLYGYTF	TGTGCCAGTAGTCCGCGACAGGGAACCCTCTATGGCTACACCTTC
TRBV5-3	TRBJ2-7	.	.	CARRGRVNEQYF	TGTGCCAGAAGGGGCAGGGTAAACGAGCAGTACTTC
TRBV23-1	TRBJ1-5	.	.	CASALDSPYSNQPQHF	TGCGCCAGCGCCTTGGACAGTCCATATAGCAATCAGCCCCAGCATTTT
TRBV30	TRBJ1-6	.	.	CAWSDSISLHF	TGTGCCTGGAGTGATAGTATATCCCTCCACTTT
TRBV5-6	TRBJ1-2	.	TRBD1	CASSSGQGDGYTF	TGTGCCAGCAGCTCGGGACAGGGGGATGGCTACACCTTC
TRBV7-8	TRBJ2-1	medium-sized	.	CASSLFGSYNEQFF	TGTGCCAGCAGCTTATTTGGGTCCTACAATGAGCAGTTCTTC
TRBV6-5	TRBJ1-2	.	.	CASSTVSLNYGYTF	TGTGCCAGCAGTACCGTTTCTTTGAACTATGGCTACACCTTC
TRBV7-2	TRBJ2-7	.	.	CASSLVLLGQPSYEQYF	TGTGCCAGCAGCTTAGTTCTATTAGGACAGCCCTCCTACGAGCAGTACTTC
TRBV28	TRBJ2-1	.	TRBD2	CASSWEGEQFF	TGTGCCAGCAGCTGGGAGGGAGAGCAGTTCTTC
TRBV4-3	TRBJ2-1	.	TRBD2	CASSPTSGERYNEQFF	TGCGCCAGCAGTCCCACTAGCGGGGAACGGTACAATGAGCAGTTCTTC
TRBV19	TRBJ1-1	once	.	CASSNTRTHGTEAFF	TGTGCCAGTAGTAACACCCGGACCCACGGGACTGAAGCTTTCTTT
TRBV5-1	TRBJ2-7	.	TRBD2	CASSLGLAAPYEQYF	TGCGCCAGCAGCTTGGGACTAGCGGCACCCTACGAGCAGTACTTC
TRBV4-2	TRBJ1-5	few	.	CASSQDRGQQNQPQHF	TGTGCCAGCAGCCAAGATCGAGGGCAGCAAAATCAGCCCCAGCATTTT